This T cell receptor (beta chain) derives from a study of T cells of healthy individuals. This clonotype was seen at least ten times. One entry per CDR3 protein, called by TCRdb with MiXCR from the 5' RACE reads. In the table there are 85,000 to 100,000 distinct CDR3 sequences, around 17% of which are singletons. This CDR3 contains 13 residues. Trimming took off 3 bases at V and 5 bases at J, with 8 bases between the two ends. CDR1 and CDR2 from the germline V gene are SGHAT and FQNNGV. This rearrangement joins TRBV11-2 to TRBJ2-1; no clear D gene. The TCR sequence derives from a human donor in good health. The CDR3 DNA is TGTGCCAGCAGCTTGAATCATAACAATGAGCAGTTCTTC. Its protein is CASSLNHNNEQFF.